This TCR beta chain was identified in a study of beta chain features in type 1 diabetes. Study at large: Age, gender and cell yields were alike across patients and healthy donors. The number of sorted cells examined across all samples was some 98,000,000. Study-wide points: Significant though moderate, a shortening of TCRB CDR3s appeared in all four CD4+ subsets of Type 1 diabetes patients. Type 1 diabetes patients had VDJ junctions that carried fewer insertions and more deletions.

Sorting that relied on CD45RO/CCR7/CD25/CD127/CD95/CD27 yielded CD4+ naive, central memory, regulatory and stem cell-like memory cells. The isolated RNA, all of it, was reverse transcribed, so expressed TCRB transcripts were what got sequenced. TCRdb's copy holds only in-frame clones and misses some; the assay was immunoSEQ multiplex PCR. The sample consists of 630,000 or so clones, about an eighth of them appearing once. With respect to this clone: No antigen is known for it.

Specimen: naive CD4+ T cells from blood. The TCR sequence derives from a man between 18 and 35 years old with type 1 diabetes.

CDR3 in amino acids: CASSFKGGTGGDTQYF. The CDR3 DNA sequence: TGCGCCAGCAGCTTCAAGGGCGGGACCGGTGGAGATACGCAGTATTTT. V and J are TRBV5-1 and TRBJ2-3, with a tentative D call TRBD2 (6 bases). The length of the CDR3 is 16 residues. Germline V lookup: CDR1 SGHRS, CDR2 YFSETQ. Trimming took off 2 bases at V and 5 bases at J, with 18 bases between the two ends.